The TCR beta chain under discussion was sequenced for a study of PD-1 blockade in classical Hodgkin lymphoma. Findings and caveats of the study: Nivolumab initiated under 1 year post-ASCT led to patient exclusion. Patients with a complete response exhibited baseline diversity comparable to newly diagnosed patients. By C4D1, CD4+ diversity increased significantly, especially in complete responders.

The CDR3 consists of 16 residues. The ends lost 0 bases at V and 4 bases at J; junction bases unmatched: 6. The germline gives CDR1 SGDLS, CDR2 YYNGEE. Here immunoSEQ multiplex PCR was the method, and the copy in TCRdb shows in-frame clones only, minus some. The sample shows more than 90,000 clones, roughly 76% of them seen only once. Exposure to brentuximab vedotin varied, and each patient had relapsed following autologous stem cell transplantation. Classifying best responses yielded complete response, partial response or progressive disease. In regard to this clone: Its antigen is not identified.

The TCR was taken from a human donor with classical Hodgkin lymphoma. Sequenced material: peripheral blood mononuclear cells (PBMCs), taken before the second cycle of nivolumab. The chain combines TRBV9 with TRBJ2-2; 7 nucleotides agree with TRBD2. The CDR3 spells CASSVGVSGTTGELFF. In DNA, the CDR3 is TGTGCCAGCAGCGTAGGAGTGAGCGGGACCACCGGGGAGCTGTTTTTT.